This TCR beta chain emerged from a study of shared clonotypes between healthy human individuals. Whole-study findings and limits: Investigators expected sequencing depth to affect clonotype sharing among donors. The sharing of approximately 4.6% of naive CD4 clonotypes was seen across several donors.

Deletions cut 0 bases from V and 7 bases from J, with 4 bases between. CDR1 and CDR2 from the germline V gene are SGHRS and YFSETQ. This CDR3 spans 12 amino acids. The test was conducted at deep level. Each subset's genomic DNA was shared equally among a number of immunoSEQ plates. Method: immunoSEQ multiplex PCR; TCRdb's copy keeps in-frame clones and lacks some. The table lists 2.3 million or so clones, 85% to 95% of them singletons. With respect to this clone: The antigen remains undetermined. This sample includes further DNA sequences coding for the same CDR3.

The receptor's source is a man aged 18 to 29 in good health. Some clones in this sample may be carry-over from other donors' samples. The sequencing sample was made of naive CD4+ T cells from PBMCs. Subset of the sample: CD45RA+ positively selected. The rearrangement joins TRBV5-1 to TRBJ2-2; no clear D. The CDR3 DNA follows: TGCGCCAGCAGCTTGGGGAGCGGGGAGCTGTTTTTT. Translation: CASSLGSGELFF.